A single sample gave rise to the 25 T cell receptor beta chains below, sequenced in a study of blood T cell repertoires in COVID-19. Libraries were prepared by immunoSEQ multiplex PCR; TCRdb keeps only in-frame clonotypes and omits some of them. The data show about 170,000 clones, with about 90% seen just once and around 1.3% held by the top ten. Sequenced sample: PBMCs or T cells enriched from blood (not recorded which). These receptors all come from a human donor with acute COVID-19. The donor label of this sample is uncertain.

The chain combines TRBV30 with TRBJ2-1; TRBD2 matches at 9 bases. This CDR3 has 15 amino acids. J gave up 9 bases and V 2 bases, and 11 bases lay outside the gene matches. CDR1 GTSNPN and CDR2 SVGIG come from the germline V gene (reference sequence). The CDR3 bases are TGTGCCTGGAGTCCGGCGGCGGGGGGGCCGAGTGAGCAGTTCTTC. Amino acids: CAWSPAAGGPSEQFF.

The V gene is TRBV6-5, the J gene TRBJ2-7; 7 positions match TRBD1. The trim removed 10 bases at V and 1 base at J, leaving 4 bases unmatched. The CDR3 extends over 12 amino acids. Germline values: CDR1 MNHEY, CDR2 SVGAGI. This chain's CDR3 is CAIGTASYEQYF. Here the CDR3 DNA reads TGTGCCATCGGGACAGCATCCTACGAGCAGTACTTC.

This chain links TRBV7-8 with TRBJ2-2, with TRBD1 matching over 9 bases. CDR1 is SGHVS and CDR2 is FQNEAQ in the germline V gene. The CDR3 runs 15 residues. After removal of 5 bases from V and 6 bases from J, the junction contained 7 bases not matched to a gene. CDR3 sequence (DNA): TGTGCCAGCAGCCCATCCGGGACAGGGCCCGGGGAGCTGTTTTTT. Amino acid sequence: CASSPSGTGPGELFF.

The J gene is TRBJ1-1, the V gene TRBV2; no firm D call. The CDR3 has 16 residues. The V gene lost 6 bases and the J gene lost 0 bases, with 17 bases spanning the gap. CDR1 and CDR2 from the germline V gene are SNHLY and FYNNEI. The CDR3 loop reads CASSEQGPEVNTEAFF. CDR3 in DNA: TGTGCCAGCAGCGAACAAGGTCCAGAGGTGAACACTGAAGCTTTCTTT.

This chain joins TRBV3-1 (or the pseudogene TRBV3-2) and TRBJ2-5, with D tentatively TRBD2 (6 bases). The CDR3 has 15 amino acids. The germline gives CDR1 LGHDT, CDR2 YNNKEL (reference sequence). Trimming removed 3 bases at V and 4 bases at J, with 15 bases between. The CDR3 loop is CASSQTPGLRETQYF. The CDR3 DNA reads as TGTGCCAGCAGCCAGACACCGGGACTTCGAGAGACCCAGTACTTC.

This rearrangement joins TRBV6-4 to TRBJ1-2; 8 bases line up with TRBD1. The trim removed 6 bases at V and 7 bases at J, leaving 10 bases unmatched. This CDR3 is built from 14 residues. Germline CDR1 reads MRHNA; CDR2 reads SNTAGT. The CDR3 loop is CASSAGTGKGGYTF. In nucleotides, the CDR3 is TGTGCCAGCAGCGCCGGGACAGGCAAGGGTGGCTACACCTTC.

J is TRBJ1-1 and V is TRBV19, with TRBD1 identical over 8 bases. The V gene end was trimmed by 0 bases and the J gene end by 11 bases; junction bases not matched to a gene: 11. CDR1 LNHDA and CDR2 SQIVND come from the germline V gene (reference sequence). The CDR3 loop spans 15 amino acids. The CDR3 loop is CASSIDRGQVGGAFF. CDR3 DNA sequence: TGTGCCAGTAGTATAGATAGGGGACAGGTCGGAGGGGCTTTCTTT.

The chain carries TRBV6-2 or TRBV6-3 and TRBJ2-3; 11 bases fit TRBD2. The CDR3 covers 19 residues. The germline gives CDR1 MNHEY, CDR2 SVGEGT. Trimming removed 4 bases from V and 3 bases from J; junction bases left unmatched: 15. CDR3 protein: CASSLPTSGGSEVTDTQYF. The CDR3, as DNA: TGTGCCAGCAGTTTACCTACTAGCGGGGGCTCAGAAGTGACAGATACGCAGTATTTT.

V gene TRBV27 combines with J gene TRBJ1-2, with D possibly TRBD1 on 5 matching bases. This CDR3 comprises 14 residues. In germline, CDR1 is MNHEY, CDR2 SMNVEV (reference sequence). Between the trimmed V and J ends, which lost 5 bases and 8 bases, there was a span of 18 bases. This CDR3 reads CASSPSGGMGGYTF. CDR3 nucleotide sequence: TGTGCCAGCAGTCCCAGTGGGGGGATGGGGGGCTACACCTTC.

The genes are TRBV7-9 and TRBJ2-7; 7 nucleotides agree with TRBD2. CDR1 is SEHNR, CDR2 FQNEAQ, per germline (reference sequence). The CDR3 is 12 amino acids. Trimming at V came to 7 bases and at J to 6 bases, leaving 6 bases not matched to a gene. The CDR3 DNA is TGTGCCAGCACCGGACTAGTGGTCGAGCAGTACTTC. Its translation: CASTGLVVEQYF.

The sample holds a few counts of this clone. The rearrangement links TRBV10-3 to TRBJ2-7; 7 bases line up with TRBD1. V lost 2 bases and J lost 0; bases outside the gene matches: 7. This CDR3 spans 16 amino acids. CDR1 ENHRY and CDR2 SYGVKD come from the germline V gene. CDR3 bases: TGTGCCATCAGTGAGAGGTTTGGGGACAGCTCCTACGAGCAGTACTTC. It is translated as CAISERFGDSSYEQYF.

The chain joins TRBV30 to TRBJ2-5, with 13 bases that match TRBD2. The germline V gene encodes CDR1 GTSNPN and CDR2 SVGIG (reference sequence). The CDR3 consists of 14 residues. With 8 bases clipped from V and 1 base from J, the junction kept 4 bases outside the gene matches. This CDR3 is CALRLAGGQETQYF. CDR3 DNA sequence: TGTGCCCTAAGACTAGCGGGGGGCCAAGAGACCCAGTACTTC. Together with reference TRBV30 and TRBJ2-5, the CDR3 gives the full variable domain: SQTIHQWPATLVQPVGSPLSLECTVEGTSNPNLYWYRQAAGRGLQLLFYSVGIGQISSEVPQNLSASRPQDRQFILSSKKLLLSDSGFYLCALRLAGGQETQYFGPGTRLLVL.

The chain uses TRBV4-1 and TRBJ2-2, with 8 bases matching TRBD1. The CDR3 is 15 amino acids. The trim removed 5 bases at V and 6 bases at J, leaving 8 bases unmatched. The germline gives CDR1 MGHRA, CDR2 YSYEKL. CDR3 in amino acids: CASSAPDRDPGELFF. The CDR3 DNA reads TGCGCCAGCAGCGCCCCGGACAGGGACCCCGGGGAGCTGTTTTTT.

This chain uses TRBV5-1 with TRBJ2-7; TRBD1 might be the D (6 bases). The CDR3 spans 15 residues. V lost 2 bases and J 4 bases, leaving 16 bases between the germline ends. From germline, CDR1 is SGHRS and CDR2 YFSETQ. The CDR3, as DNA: TGCGCCAGCAGCTTCCCCAGGGGAAACCTTTACGAGCAGTACTTC. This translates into CASSFPRGNLYEQYF.

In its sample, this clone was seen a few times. As DNA, the CDR3 is TGTGCCAGCAGCGTAGAATCCCTACCTTCTGGCTACACCTTC. Translation gives CASSVESLPSGYTF. This chain connects TRBV9 to TRBJ1-2; D remains ambiguous. CDR3 length: 14 amino acids. Trimming took off 0 bases at V and 7 bases at J, with 13 bases between the two ends. Germline V lookup: CDR1 SGDLS, CDR2 YYNGEE.

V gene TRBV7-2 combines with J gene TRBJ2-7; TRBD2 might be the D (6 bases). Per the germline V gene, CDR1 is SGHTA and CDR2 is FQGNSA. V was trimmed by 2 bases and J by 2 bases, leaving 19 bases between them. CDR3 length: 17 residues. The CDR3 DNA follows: TGTGCCAGCAGCTTATTAGCGGACCCGAGGTGGCCCTACGAGCAGTACTTC. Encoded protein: CASSLLADPRWPYEQYF.

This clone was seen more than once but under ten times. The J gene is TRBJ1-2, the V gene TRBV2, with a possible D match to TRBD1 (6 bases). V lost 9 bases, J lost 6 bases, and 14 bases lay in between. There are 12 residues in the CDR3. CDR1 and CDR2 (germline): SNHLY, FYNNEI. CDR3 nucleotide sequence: TGTGCCAGAGAGACAGGAGGTGATGGCTACACCTTC. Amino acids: CARETGGDGYTF.

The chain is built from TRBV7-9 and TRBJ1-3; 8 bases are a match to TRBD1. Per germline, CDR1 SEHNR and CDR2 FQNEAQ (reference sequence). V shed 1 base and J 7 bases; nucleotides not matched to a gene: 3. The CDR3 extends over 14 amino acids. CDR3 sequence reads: CASSLGTGGNTIYF. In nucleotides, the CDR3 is TGTGCCAGCAGCTTAGGCACAGGGGGTAACACCATATATTTT.

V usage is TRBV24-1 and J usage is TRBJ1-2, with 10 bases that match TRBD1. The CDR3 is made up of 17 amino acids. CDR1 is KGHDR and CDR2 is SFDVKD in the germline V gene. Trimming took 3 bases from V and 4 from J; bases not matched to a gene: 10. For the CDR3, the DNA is TGTGCCACCAGTGATAGGCAAACCCGGACAGGGGGCTATGGCTACACCTTC. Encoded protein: CATSDRQTRTGGYGYTF.

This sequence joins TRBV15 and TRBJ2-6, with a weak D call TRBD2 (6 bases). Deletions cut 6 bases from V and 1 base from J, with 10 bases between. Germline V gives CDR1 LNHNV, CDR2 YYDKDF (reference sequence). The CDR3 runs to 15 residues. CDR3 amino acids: CATRDGGSGANVLTF. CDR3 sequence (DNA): TGTGCCACCAGGGACGGGGGTTCTGGGGCCAACGTCCTGACTTTC.

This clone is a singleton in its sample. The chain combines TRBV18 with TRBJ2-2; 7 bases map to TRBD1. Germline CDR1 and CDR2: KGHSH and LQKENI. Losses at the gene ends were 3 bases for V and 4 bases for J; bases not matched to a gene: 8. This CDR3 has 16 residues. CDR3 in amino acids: CASSPATGAVTGELFF. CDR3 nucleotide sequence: TGTGCCAGCTCACCCGCCACAGGGGCGGTCACCGGGGAGCTGTTTTTT.

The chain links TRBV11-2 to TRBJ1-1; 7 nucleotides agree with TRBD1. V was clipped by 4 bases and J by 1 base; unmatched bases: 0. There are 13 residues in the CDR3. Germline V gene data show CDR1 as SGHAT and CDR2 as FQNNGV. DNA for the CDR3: TGTGCCAGCAGCTGGGACAGGAACACTGAAGCTTTCTTT. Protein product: CASSWDRNTEAFF.

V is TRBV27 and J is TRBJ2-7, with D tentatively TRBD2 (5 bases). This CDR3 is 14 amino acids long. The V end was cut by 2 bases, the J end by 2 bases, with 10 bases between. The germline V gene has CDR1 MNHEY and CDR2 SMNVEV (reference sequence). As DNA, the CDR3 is TGTGCCAGCAGTTTAGAGGGCAGGCCCTACGAGCAGTACTTC. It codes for CASSLEGRPYEQYF.

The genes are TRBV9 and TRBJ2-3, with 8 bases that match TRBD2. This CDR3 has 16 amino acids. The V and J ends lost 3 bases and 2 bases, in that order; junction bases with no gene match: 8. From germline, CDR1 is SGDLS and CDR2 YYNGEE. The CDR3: CASSGEGGGSTDTQYF. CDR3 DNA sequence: TGTGCCAGCAGCGGCGAGGGCGGGGGGTCCACAGATACGCAGTATTTT.

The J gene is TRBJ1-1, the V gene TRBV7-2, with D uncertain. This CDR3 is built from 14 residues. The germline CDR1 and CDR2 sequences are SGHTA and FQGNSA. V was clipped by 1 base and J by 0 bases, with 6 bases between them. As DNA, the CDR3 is TGTGCCAGCAGCTTAGATCCGGTGAACACTGAAGCTTTCTTT. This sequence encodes CASSLDPVNTEAFF. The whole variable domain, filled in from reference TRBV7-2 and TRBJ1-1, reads GAGVSQSPSNKVTEKGKDVELRCDPISGHTALYWYRQSLGQGLEFLIYFQGNSAPDKSGLPSDRFSAERTGGSVSTLTIQRTQQEDSAVYLCASSLDPVNTEAFFGQGTRLTVV.